The clone carrying this T cell receptor beta chain has a single count. Its antigen is undetermined. The data belong to a study of chemoradiotherapy in HPV16-positive cancers. General study points: In HPV16-positive patients, HPV-responsive T-cell expansion tracked better recurrence-free survival. During treatment, candidate HPV-specific clones and E7-related motifs expanded in tumor.

The data were produced by immunoSEQ multiplex PCR, yet TCRdb's version contains in-frame clones alone and is incomplete. The sample includes fewer than 2,500 clones, around 87% of them seen just once. This material consisted of tumor tissue, taken from a patient who underwent chemoradiotherapy. This sequence was found in a human donor with HPV-associated anogenital cancer.

The CDR3 sequence: CASSTAGTNQETQYF. The CDR3 coding sequence is TGTGCCAGTAGTACTGCAGGGACTAACCAAGAGACCCAGTACTTC. The chain employs TRBV19 and TRBJ2-5, with TRBD2 matching over 7 bases. Germline V gene sequence: CDR1 LNHDA, CDR2 SQIVND (reference sequence). CDR3 length: 15 residues. After removal of 4 bases from V and 0 bases from J, the junction contained 5 bases not matched to a gene.